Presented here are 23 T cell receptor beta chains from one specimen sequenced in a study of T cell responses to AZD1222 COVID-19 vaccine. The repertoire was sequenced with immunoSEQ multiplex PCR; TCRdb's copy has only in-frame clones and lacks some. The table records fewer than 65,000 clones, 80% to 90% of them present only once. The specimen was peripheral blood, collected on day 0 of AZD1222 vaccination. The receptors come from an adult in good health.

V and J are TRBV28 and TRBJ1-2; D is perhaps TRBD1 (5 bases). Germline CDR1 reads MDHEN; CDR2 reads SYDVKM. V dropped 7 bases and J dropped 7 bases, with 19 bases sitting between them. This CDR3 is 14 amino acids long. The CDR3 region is CASNKLTSGAGYTF. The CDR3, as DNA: TGTGCCAGCAATAAGCTCACCTCTGGGGCTGGCTACACCTTC.

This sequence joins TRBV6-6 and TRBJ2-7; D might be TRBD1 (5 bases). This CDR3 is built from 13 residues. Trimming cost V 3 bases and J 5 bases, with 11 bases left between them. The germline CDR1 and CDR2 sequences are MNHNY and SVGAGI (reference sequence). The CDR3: CASSYDLRDEQYF. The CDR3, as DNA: TGTGCCAGCAGTTATGACCTCAGGGACGAGCAGTACTTC.

The DNA of the CDR3 is TGTGCCAGCAGCCAAGTGGCAGGGGGAGAGACCCAGTACTTC. Translation gives CASSQVAGGETQYF. The rearrangement links TRBV3-1 (or the pseudogene TRBV3-2) to TRBJ2-5, with 7 positions matching TRBD1. V shed 1 base, J shed 4 bases, and the junction held 3 bases outside the gene matches. Germline loops: CDR1 LGHDT, CDR2 YNNKEL (reference sequence). The CDR3 extends over 14 amino acids.

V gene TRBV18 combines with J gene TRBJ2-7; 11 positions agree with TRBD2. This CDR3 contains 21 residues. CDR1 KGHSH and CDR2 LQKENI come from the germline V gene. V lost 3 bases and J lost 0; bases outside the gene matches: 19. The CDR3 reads CASSPIISSGRRWGSSYEQYF. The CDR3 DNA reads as TGTGCCAGCTCACCCATAATCTCTAGCGGGAGGAGATGGGGGAGCTCCTACGAGCAGTACTTC.

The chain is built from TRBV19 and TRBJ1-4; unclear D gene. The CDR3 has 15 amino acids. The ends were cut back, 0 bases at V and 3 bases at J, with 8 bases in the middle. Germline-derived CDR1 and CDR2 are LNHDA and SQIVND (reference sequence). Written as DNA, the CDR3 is TGTGCCAGTAGTATAGACAGCGCATCTAATGAAAAACTGTTTTTT. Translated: CASSIDSASNEKLFF. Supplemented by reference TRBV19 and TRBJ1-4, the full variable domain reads DGGITQSPKYLFRKEGQNVTLSCEQNLNHDAMYWYRQDPGQGLRLIYYSQIVNDFQKGDIAEGYSVSREKKESFPLTVTSAQKNPTAFYLCASSIDSASNEKLFFGSGTQLSVL.

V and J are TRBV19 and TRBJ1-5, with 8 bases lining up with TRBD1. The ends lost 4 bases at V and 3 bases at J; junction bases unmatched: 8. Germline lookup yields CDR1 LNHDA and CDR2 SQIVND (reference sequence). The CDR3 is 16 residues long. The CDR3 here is CASSRGQGALNQPQHF. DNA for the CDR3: TGTGCCAGTAGTAGAGGACAGGGAGCTCTCAATCAGCCCCAGCATTTT.

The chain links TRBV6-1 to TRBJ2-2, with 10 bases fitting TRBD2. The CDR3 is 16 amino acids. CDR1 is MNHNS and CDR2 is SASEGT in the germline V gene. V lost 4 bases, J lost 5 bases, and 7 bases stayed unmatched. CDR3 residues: CASSAPSGRLTGELFF. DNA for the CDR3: TGTGCCAGCAGTGCCCCTAGCGGGAGATTAACCGGGGAGCTGTTTTTT.

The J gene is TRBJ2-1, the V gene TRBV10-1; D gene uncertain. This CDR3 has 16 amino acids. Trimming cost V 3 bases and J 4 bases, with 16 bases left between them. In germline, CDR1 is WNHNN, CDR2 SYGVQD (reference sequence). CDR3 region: CASSDSVDGEYNEQFF. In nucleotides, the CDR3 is TGCGCCAGCAGTGATTCTGTGGACGGAGAATACAATGAGCAGTTCTTC.

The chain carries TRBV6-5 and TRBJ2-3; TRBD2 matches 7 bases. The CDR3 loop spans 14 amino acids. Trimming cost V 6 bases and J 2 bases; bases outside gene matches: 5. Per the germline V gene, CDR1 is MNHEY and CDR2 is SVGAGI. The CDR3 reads CASRTSGTTDTQYF. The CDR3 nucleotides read TGTGCCAGCAGAACAAGCGGGACCACAGATACGCAGTATTTT.

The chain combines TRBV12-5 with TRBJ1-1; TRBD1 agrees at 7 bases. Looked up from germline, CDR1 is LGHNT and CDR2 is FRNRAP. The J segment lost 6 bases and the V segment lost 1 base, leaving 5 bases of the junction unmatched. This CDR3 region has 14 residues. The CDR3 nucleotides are TGTGCTAGTGGTTTGGGAACAGGGGTGGCTGAAGCTTTCTTT. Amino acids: CASGLGTGVAEAFF.

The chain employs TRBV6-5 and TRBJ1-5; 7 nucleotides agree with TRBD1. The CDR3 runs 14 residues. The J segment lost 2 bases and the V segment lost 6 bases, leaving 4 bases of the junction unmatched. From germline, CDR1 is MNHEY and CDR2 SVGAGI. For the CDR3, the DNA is TGTGCCAGCAGGACAGGGATGGGCAATCAGCCCCAGCATTTT. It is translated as CASRTGMGNQPQHF.

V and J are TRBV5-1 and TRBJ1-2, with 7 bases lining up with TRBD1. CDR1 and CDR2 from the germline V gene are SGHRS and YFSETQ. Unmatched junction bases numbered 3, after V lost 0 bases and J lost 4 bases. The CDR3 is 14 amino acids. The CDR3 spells CASSLEGTVYGYTF. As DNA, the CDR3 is TGCGCCAGCAGCTTGGAAGGGACAGTCTATGGCTACACCTTC.

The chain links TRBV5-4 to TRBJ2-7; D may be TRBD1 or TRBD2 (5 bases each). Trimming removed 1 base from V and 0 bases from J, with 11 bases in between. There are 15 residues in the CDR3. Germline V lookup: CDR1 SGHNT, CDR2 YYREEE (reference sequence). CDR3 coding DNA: TGTGCCAGCAGCTTGCGGGGCGTAAGCTCCTACGAGCAGTACTTC. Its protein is CASSLRGVSSYEQYF.

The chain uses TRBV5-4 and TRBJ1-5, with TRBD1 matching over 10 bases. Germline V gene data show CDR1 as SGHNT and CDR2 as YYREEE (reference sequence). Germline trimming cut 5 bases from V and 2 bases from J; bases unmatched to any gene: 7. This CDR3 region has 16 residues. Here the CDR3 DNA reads TGTGCCAGCAGTCTGACAGGGGGCAGGGGCAATCAGCCCCAGCATTTT. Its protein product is CASSLTGGRGNQPQHF.

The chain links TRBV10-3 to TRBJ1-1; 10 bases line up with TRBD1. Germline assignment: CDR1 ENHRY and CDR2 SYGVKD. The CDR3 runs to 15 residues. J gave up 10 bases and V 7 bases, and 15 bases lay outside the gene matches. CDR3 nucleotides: TGTGCCATCAAAGAAGCTGGGACAGGGGCGAGTGGAGCTTTCTTT. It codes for CAIKEAGTGASGAFF.

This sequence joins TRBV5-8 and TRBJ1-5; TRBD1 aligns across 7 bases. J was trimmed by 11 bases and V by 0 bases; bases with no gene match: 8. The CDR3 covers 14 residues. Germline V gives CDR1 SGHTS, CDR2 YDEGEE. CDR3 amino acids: CASSLDRGNRAQHF. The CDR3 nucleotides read TGTGCCAGCAGCTTGGACAGGGGAAATCGTGCCCAGCATTTT.

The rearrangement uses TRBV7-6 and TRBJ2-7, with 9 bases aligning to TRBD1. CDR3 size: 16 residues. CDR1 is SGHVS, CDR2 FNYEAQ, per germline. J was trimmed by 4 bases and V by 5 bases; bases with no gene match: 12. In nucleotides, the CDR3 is TGTGCCAGCAGCCCCTTTTCCGGGACAGGGAAGTACGAGCAGTACTTC. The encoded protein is CASSPFSGTGKYEQYF.

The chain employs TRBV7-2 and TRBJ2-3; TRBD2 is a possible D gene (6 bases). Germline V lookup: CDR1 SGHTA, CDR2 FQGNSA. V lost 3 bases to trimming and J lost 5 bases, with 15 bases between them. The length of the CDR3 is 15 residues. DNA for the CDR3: TGTGCCAGCAGCTTGGGACTTCTCACCCAAGATACGCAGTATTTT. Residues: CASSLGLLTQDTQYF.

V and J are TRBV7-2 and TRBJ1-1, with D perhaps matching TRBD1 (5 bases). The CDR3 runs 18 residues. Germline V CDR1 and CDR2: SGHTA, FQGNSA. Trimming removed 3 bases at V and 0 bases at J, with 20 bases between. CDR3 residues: CASSFGGAGLLMNTEAFF. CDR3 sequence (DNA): TGTGCCAGCAGCTTTGGAGGGGCGGGGCTACTCATGAACACTGAAGCTTTCTTT. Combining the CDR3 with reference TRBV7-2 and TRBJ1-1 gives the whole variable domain GAGVSQSPSNKVTEKGKDVELRCDPISGHTALYWYRQSLGQGLEFLIYFQGNSAPDKSGLPSDRFSAERTGGSVSTLTIQRTQQEDSAVYLCASSFGGAGLLMNTEAFFGQGTRLTVV.

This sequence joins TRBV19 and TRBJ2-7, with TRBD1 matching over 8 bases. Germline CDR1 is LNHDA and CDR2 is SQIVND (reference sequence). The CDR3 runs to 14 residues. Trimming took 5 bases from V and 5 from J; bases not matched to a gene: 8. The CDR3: CASSQSRGHNEQYF. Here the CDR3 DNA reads TGTGCCAGTAGTCAGTCCAGGGGGCACAACGAGCAGTACTTC.

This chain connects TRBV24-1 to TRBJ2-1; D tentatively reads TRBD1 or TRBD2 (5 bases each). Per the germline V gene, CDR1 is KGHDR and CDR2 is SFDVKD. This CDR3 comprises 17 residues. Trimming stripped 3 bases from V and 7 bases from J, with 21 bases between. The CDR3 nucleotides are TGTGCCACCAGTGATGGGGGATTAGGGTTGAGTGGGAATGAGCAGTTCTTC. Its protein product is CATSDGGLGLSGNEQFF.

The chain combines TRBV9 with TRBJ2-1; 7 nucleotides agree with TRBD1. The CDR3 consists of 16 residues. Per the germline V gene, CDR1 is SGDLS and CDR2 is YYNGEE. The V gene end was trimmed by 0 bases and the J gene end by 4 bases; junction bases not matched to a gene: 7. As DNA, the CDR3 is TGTGCCAGCAGCGTAGGAGGGGGCGCGGCGTACAATGAGCAGTTCTTC. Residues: CASSVGGGAAYNEQFF.

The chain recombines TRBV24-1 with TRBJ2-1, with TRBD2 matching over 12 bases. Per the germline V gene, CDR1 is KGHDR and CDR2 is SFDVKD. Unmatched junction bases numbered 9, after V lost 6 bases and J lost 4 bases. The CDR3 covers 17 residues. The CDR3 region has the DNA TGTGCCACCAGTTCTTCTCGGACTAGCGGGACATACAATGAGCAGTTCTTC. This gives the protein CATSSSRTSGTYNEQFF.